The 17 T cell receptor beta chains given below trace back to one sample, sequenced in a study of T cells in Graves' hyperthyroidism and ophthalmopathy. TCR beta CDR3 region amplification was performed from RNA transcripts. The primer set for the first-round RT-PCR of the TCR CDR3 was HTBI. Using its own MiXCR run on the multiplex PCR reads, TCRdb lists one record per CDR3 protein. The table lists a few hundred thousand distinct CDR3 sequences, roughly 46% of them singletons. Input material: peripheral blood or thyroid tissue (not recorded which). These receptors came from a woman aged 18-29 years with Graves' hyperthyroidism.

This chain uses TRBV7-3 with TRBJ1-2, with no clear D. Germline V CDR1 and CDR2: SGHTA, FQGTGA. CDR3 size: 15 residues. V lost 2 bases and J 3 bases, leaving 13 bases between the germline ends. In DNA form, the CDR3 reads TGTGCCAGCAGCTTAGGGAGTACCGGGGACTATGGCTACACCTTC. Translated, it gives CASSLGSTGDYGYTF.

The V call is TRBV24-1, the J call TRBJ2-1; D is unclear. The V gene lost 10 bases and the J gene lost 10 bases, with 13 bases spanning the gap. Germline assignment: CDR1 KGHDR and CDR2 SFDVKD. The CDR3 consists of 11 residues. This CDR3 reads CATNDGLEQFF. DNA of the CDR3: TGTGCCACAAATGACGGGCTCGAGCAGTTCTTC.

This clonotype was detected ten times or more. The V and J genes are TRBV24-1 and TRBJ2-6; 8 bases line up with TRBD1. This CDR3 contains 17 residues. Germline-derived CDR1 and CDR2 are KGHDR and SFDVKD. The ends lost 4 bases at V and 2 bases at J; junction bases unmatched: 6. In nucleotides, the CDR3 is TGTGCCACCAGTGACCAGGGGGCTCCCACTGGGGCCAACGTCCTGACTTTC. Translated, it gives CATSDQGAPTGANVLTF.

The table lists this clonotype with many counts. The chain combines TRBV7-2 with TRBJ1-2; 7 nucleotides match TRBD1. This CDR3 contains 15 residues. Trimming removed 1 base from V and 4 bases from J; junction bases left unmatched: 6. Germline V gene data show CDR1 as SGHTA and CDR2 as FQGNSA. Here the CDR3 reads CASSLGGGQAYGYTF. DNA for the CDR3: TGTGCCAGCAGCTTAGGAGGAGGACAGGCCTATGGCTACACCTTC.

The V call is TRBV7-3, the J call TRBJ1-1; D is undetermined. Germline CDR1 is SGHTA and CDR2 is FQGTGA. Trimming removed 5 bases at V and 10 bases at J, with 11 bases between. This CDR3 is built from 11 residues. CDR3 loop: CASSRGVGAFF. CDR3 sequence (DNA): TGTGCCAGCAGCCGCGGGGTAGGAGCTTTCTTT.

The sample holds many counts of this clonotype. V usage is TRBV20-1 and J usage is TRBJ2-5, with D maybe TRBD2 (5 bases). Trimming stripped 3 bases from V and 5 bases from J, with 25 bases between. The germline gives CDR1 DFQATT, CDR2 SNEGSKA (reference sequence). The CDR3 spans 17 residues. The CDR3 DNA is TGCAGTGCTAGTGAGTACCGTGGACTCCGAAGGTCGGAGACCCAGTACTTC. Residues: CSASEYRGLRRSETQYF.

CDR3 DNA: TGCAGCGTTGCCATGACCGAGGGTACAGATCAGCCCCAGCATTTT. This gives the protein CSVAMTEGTDQPQHF. This chain connects TRBV29-1 to TRBJ1-5; D is unclear. Deletions cut 4 bases from V and 5 bases from J, with 18 bases between. Germline CDR1 SQVTM, CDR2 ANQGSEA. The CDR3 is made up of 15 amino acids.

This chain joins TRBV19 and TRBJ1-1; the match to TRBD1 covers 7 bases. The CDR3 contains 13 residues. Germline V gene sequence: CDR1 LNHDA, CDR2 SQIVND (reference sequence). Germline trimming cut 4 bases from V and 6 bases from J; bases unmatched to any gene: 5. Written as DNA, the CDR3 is TGTGCCAGTAGTAAGGGACAGAGCTCTGAAGCTTTCTTT. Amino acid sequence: CASSKGQSSEAFF.

The CDR3 loop is CASSYLLENTGELFF. CDR3 sequence (DNA): TGTGCCAGCAGCTACCTGCTGGAAAACACCGGGGAGCTGTTTTTT. The chain joins TRBV7-4 to TRBJ2-2, with D unresolved. CDR1 is SGHVT and CDR2 is SQSDAQ in the germline V gene. The CDR3 is 15 amino acids. Trimming took off 4 bases at V and 2 bases at J, with 11 bases between the two ends. The whole variable domain, remainder taken from reference TRBV7-4 and TRBJ2-2, is GAGVSQSPRYKVAKRGRDVALRCDSISGHVTLYWYRQTLGQGSEVLTYSQSDAQRDKSGRPSGRFSAERPERSVSTLKIQRTEQGDSAVYLCASSYLLENTGELFFGEGSRLTVL.

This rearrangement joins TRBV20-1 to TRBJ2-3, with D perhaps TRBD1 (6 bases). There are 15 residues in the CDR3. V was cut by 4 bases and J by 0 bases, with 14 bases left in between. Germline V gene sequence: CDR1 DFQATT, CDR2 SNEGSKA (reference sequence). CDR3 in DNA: TGCAGTGCTAAGGGCCACAGGGCTAGCACAGATACGCAGTATTTT. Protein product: CSAKGHRASTDTQYF.

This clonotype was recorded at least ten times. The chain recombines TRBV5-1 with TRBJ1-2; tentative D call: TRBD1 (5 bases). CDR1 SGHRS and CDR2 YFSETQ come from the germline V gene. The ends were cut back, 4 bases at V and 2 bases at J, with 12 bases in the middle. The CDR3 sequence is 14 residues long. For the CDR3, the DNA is TGCGCCAGCAGCGGCGGGGGATCGAACTATGGCTACACCTTC. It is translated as CASSGGGSNYGYTF.

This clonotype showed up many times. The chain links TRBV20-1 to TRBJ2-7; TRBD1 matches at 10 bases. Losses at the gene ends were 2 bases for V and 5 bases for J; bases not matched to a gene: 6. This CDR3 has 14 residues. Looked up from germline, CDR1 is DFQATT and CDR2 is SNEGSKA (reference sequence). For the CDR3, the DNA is TGCAGTGCTAGACCCGGGACAGGGGAGAACGAGCAGTACTTC. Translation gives CSARPGTGENEQYF.

The chain's CDR3 is CATSRGPSGETQYF. In nucleotides, the CDR3 is TGTGCCACCAGCAGAGGTCCTAGCGGCGAGACCCAGTACTTC. The chain links TRBV15 to TRBJ2-5, with 7 positions matching TRBD2. The CDR3 runs 14 residues. Germline V gene sequence: CDR1 LNHNV, CDR2 YYDKDF (reference sequence). V was pared by 1 base and J by 5 bases, with 4 bases of the junction left unmatched.

The CDR3 DNA reads TGTGCCAGCAGCTTAGTGGGCGGGGGGGCCTCAGATACGCAGTATTTT. Translated, it gives CASSLVGGGASDTQYF. The gene calls are TRBV7-2 and TRBJ2-3, with 9 bases identical to TRBD2. The CDR3 covers 16 residues. CDR1 and CDR2 from the germline V gene are SGHTA and FQGNSA. V lost 1 base to trimming and J lost 4 bases; unmatched junction nucleotides: 6.

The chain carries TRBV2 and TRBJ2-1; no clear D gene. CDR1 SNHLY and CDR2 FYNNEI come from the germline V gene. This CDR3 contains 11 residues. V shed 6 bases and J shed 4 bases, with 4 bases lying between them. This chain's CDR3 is CASREYNEQFF. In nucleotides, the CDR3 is TGTGCCAGCAGGGAATACAATGAGCAGTTCTTC. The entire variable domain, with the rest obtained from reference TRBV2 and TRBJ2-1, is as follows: EPEVTQTPSHQVTQMGQEVILRCVPISNHLYFYWYRQILGQKVEFLVSFYNNEISEKSEIFDDQFSVERPDGSNFTLKIRSTKLEDSAMYFCASREYNEQFFGPGTRLTVL.

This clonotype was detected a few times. Written as DNA, the CDR3 is TGCGCCAGCATCCAAGAGACCCAGTACTTC. It encodes CASIQETQYF. The V and J genes are TRBV10-1 and TRBJ2-5, with D uncertain. Germline V CDR1 and CDR2: WNHNN, SYGVQD (reference sequence). This CDR3 comprises 10 residues. With 7 bases removed from V and 1 base from J, the gap between germline ends came to 1 base.

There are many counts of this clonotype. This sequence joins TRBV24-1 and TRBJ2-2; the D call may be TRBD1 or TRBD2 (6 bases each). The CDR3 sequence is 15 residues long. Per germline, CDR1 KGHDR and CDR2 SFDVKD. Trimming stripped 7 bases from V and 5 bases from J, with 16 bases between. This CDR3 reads CATSIGGTSTGELFF. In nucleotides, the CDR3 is TGTGCCACCAGCATCGGAGGGACATCTACCGGGGAGCTGTTTTTT.